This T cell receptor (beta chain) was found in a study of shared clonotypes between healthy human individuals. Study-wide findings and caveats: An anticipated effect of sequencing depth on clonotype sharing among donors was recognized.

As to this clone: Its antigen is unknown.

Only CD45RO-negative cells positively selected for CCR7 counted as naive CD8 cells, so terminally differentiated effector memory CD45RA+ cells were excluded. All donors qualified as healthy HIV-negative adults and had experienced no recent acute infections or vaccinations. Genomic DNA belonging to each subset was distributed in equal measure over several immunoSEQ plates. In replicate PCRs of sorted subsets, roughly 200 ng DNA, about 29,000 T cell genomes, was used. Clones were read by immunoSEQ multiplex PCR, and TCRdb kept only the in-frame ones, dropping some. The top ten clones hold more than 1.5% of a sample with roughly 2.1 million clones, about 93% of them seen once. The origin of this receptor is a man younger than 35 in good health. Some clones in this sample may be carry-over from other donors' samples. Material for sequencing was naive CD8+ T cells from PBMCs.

The CDR3 DNA follows: TGTGCTAGTGGTCCCGGTGTGGGACGCTCCTACAATGAGCAGTTCTTC. Protein product: CASGPGVGRSYNEQFF. The rearrangement uses TRBV12-5 and TRBJ2-1; D may correspond to TRBD1 or TRBD2 (5 bases each). The CDR3 runs 16 residues. Germline CDR1 LGHNT, CDR2 FRNRAP. V lost 5 bases and J lost 0, with 14 bases in between.